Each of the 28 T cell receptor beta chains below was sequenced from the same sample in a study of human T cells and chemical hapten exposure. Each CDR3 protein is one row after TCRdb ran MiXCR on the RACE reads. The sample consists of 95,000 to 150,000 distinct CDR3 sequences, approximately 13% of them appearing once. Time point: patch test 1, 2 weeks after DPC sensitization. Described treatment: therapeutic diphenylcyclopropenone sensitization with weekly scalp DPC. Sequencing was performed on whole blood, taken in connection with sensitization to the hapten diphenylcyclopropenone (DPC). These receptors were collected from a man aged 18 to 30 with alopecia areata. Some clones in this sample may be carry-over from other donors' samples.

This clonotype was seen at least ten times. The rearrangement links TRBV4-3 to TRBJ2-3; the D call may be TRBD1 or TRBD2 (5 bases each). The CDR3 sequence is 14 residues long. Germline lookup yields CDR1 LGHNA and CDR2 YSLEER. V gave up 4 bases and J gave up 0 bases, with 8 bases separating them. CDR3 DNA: TGCGCCAGCAGCCGAGGGGCAAGCACAGATACGCAGTATTTT. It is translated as CASSRGASTDTQYF.

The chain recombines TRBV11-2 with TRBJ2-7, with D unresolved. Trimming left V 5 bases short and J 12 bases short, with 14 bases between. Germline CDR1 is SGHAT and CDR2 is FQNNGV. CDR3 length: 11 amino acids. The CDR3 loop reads CASSAQVVMYF. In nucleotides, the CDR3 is TGTGCCAGCAGCGCCCAGGTGGTAATGTACTTC.

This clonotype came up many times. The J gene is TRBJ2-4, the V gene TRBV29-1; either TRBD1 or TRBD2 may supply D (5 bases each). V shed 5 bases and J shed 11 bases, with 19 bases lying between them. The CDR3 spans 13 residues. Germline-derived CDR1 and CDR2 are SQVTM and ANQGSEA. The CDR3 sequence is CSVKMGFGDLQYF. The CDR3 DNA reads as TGCAGCGTTAAAATGGGTTTTGGGGACCTTCAGTACTTC.

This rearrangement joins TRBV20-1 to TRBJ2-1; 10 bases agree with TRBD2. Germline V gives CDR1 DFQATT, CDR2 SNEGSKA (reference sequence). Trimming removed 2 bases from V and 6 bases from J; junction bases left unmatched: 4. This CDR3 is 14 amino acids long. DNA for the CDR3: TGCAGTGCTAGAATAGCGGGGGGTCCCAATGAGCAGTTCTTC. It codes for CSARIAGGPNEQFF.

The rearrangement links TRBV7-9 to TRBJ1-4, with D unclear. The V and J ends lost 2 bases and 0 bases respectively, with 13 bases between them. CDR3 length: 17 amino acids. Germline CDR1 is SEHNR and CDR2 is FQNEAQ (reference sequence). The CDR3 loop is CASSLSRRTATNEKLFF. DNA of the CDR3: TGTGCCAGCAGCTTAAGCCGAAGGACTGCAACTAATGAAAAACTGTTTTTT.

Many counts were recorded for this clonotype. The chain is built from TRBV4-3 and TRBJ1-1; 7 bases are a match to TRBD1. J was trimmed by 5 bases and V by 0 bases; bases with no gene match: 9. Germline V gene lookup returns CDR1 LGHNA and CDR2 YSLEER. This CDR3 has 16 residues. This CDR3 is CASSQDLGGVGTEAFF. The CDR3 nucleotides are TGCGCCAGCAGCCAAGATTTAGGGGGCGTGGGGACTGAAGCTTTCTTT.

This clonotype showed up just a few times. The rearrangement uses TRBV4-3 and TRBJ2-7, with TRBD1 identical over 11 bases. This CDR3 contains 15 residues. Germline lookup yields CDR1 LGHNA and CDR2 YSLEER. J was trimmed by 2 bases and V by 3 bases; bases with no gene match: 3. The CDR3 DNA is TGCGCCAGCAGCCAGGGACAGGGGGGGACCTACGAGCAGTACTTC. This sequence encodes CASSQGQGGTYEQYF.

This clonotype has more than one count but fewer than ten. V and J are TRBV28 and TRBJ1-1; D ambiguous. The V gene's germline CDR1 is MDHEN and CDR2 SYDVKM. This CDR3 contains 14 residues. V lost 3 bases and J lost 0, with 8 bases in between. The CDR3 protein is CASSLTRMNTEAFF. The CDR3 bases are TGTGCCAGCAGTTTGACGCGGATGAACACTGAAGCTTTCTTT.

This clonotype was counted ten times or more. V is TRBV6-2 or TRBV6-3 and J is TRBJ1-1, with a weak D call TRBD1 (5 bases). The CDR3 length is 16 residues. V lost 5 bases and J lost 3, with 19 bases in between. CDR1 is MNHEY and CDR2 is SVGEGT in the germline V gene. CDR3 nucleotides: TGTGCCAGCAGTCGAATTGGGCAGGGTTGGGACACTGAAGCTTTCTTT. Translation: CASSRIGQGWDTEAFF.

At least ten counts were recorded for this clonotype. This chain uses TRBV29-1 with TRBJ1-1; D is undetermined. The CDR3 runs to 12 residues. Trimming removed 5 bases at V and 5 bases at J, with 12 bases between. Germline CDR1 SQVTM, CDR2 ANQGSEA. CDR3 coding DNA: TGCAGCGTTTCGACGAGGTTTACTGAAGCTTTCTTT. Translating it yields CSVSTRFTEAFF.

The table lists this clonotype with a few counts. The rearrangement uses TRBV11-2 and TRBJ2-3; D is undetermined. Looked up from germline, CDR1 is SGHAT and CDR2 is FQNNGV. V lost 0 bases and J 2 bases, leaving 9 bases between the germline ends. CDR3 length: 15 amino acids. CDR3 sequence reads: CASSLDLGFTDTQYF. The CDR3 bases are TGTGCCAGCAGCTTAGATCTAGGTTTCACAGATACGCAGTATTTT.

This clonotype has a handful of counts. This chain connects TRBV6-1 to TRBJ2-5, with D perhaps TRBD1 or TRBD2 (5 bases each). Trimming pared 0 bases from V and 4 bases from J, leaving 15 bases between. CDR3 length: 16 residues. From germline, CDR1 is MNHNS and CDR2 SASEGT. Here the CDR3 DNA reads TGTGCCAGCAGTGAAGCGCCGGGGCTTTTCGGAGAGACCCAGTACTTC. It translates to CASSEAPGLFGETQYF.

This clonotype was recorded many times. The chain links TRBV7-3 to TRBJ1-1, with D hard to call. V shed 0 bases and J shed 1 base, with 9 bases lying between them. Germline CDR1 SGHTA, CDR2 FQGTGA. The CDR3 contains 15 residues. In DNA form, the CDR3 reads TGTGCCAGCAGCTTAACGTGGGCGGAGAACACTGAAGCTTTCTTT. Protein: CASSLTWAENTEAFF.

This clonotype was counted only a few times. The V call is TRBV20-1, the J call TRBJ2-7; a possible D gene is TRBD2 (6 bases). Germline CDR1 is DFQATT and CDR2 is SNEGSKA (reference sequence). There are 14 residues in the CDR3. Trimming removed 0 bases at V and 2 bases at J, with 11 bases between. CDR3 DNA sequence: TGCAGTGCTAGAGATATCGGGGGAACCTACGAGCAGTACGTC. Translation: CSARDIGGTYEQYV.

For the CDR3, the DNA is TGTGCCAGCAGCGTAGTTGTTACAGGCGGGGAGCTGTTTTTT. Protein sequence: CASSVVVTGGELFF. The V call is TRBV9, the J call TRBJ2-2, with D tentatively TRBD1 (5 bases). V was trimmed by 0 bases and J by 7 bases, leaving 10 bases between them. This CDR3 comprises 14 residues. The germline gives CDR1 SGDLS, CDR2 YYNGEE.

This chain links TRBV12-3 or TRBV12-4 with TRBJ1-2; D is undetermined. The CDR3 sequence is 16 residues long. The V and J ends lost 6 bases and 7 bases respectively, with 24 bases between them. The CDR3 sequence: CASSPLGYGSEGGYTF. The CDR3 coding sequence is TGTGCCAGCAGCCCTCTTGGTTATGGGAGCGAGGGTGGCTACACCTTC.

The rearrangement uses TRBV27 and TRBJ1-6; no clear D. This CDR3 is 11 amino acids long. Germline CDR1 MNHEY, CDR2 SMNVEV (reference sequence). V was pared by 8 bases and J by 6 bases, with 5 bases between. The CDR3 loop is CASGLNSPLHF. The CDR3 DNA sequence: TGTGCCAGCGGGCTTAATTCACCCCTCCACTTT.

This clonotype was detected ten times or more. DNA of the CDR3: TGTGCCAGCAGCTTAGCGCTAGCGGGGGGCACAGATACGCAGTATTTT. Protein: CASSLALAGGTDTQYF. The rearrangement joins TRBV7-6 to TRBJ2-3; 10 bases fit TRBD2. V lost 0 bases, J lost 1 base, and 1 base stayed unmatched. This CDR3 is 16 amino acids long. Germline V gives CDR1 SGHVS, CDR2 FNYEAQ.

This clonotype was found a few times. The CDR3 DNA reads TGTGCCAGCAGCCAAGATCTGGTGGGGGGGAATGAGCAGTTCTTC. It translates to CASSQDLVGGNEQFF. The chain links TRBV3-1 to TRBJ2-1, with 7 bases fitting TRBD2. Germline CDR1 is LGHDT and CDR2 is YNNKEL (reference sequence). The J segment lost 7 bases and the V segment lost 0 bases, leaving 6 bases of the junction unmatched. CDR3 length: 15 residues.

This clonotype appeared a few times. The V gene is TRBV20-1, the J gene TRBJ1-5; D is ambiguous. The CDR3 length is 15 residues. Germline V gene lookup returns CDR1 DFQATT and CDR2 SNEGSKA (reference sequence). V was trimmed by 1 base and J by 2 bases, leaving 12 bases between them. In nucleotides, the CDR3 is TGCAGTGCTAGAGCGGGCAGGTCGGGCAATCAGCCCCAGCATTTT. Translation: CSARAGRSGNQPQHF.

The CDR3 spells CSVVRGIEQFF. CDR3 DNA sequence: TGCAGCGTTGTCAGAGGGATTGAGCAGTTCTTC. The chain links TRBV29-1 to TRBJ2-1, with D maybe TRBD2 (5 bases). Looked up from germline, CDR1 is SQVTM and CDR2 is ANQGSEA. The CDR3 consists of 11 residues. The V end was cut by 4 bases, the J end by 9 bases, with 10 bases between.

CDR3 sequence: CASSFYRENTEAFF. The CDR3 coding sequence is TGTGCCAGCAGCTTCTACAGGGAGAACACTGAAGCTTTCTTT. This rearrangement joins TRBV3-1 to TRBJ1-1, with D tentatively TRBD1 (6 bases). Trimming took off 5 bases at V and 1 base at J, with 11 bases between the two ends. Germline lookup yields CDR1 LGHDT and CDR2 YNNKEL (reference sequence). The CDR3 has 14 residues.

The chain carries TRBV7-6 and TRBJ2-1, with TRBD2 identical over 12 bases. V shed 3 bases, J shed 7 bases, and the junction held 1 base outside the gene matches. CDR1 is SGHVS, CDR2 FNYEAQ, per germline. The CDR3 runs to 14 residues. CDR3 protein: CASSFGTSGNEQFF. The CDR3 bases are TGTGCCAGCAGCTTTGGGACTAGCGGGAATGAGCAGTTCTTC.

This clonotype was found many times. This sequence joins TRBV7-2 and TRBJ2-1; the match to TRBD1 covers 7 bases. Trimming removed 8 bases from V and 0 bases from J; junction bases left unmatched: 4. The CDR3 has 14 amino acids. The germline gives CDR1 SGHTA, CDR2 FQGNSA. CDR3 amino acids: CASGPGGSYNEQFF. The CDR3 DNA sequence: TGTGCCAGCGGCCCAGGGGGCTCCTACAATGAGCAGTTCTTC.

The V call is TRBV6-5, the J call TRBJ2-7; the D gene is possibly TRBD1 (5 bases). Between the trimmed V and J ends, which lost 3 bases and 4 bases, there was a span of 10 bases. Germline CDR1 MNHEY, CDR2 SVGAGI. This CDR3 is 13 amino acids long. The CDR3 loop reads CASSYTDKYEQYV. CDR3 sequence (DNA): TGTGCCAGCAGTTATACGGACAAATACGAGCAGTACGTC.

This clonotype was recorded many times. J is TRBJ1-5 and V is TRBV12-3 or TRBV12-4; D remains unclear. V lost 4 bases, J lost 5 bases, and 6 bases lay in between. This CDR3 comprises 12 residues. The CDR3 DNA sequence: TGTGCCAGCAGTTACTCAGATCAGCCCCAGCATTTT. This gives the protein CASSYSDQPQHF.

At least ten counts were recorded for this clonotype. The CDR3 loop is CASSLVIGTQPQHF. CDR3 DNA: TGTGCCAGCAGCTTGGTAATAGGGACGCAGCCCCAGCATTTT. The V call is TRBV5-5, the J call TRBJ1-5, with D possibly matching TRBD1 (5 bases). CDR1 and CDR2 (germline): SGHKS, YYEKEE (reference sequence). The CDR3 is made up of 14 amino acids. The ends were cut back, 0 bases at V and 7 bases at J, with 11 bases in the middle. The entire variable domain, with the rest obtained from reference TRBV5-5 and TRBJ1-5, is as follows: DAGVTQSPTHLIKTRGQQVTLRCSPISGHKSVSWYQQVLGQGPQFIFQYYEKEERGRGNFPDRFSARQFPNYSSELNVNALLLGDSALYLCASSLVIGTQPQHFGDGTRLSIL.

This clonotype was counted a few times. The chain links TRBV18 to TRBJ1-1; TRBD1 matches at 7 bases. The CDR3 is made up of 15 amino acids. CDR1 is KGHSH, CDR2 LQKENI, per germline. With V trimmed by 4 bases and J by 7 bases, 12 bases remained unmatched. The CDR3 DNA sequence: TGTGCCAGCTCACTCTCTGGTCAGGGGGTTATTGAAGCTTTCTTT. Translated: CASSLSGQGVIEAFF.